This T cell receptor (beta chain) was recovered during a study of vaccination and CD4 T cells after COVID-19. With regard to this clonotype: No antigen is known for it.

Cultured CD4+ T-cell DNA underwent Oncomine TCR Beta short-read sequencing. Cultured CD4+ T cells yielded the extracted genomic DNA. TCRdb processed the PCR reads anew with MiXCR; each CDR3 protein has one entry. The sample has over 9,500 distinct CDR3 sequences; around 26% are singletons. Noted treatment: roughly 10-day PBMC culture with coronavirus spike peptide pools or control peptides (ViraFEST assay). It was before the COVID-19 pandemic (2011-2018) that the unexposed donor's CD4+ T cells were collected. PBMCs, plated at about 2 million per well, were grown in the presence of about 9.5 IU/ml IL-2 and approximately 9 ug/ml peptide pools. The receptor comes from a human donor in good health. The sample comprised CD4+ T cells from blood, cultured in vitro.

CDR3 coding DNA: TGTGCCAGCAGGGAGTCAGGAGATACGCAGTATTTT. It is translated as CASRESGDTQYF. The chain employs TRBV6-2 or TRBV6-3 and TRBJ2-3; D unresolved. The CDR3 sequence is 12 residues long. CDR1 is MNHEY and CDR2 is SVGEGT in the germline V gene. V was shortened by 6 bases and J by 5 bases, with 9 bases between the two germline ends.